This record looks at one T cell receptor (beta chain) sequence and its context. Antigen specificity is unknown. The data belong to a study of shared clonotypes between healthy human individuals. Whole-study findings and limits: Richness estimates generally favored naive over memory subsets. A small donor pool kept down the genetic and exposure-history diversity that was represented.

CD4+ cells were split into CD45RA+ naive and CD45RA-negative memory subsets. CDR3 length: 16 amino acids. Germline loops: CDR1 LNHNV, CDR2 YYDKDF (reference sequence). Trimming took 1 base from V and 6 from J; bases not matched to a gene: 6. Data came from immunoSEQ multiplex PCR; TCRdb stores just in-frame clones and leaves some out. The sample lists hundreds of thousands of clones; around 97% were seen once. This chain uses TRBV15 with TRBJ2-1; 10 nucleotides line up with TRBD2. Sequencing used naive CD4+ T cells sorted from blood. The subset was: CD45RA+ positively selected. The sequence was obtained from a woman aged 25 to 39 in good health. The CDR3 sequence is CATSRGRTSGSNEQFF. The CDR3 nucleotides are TGTGCCACCAGCAGAGGTCGGACTAGCGGTTCCAATGAGCAGTTCTTC.